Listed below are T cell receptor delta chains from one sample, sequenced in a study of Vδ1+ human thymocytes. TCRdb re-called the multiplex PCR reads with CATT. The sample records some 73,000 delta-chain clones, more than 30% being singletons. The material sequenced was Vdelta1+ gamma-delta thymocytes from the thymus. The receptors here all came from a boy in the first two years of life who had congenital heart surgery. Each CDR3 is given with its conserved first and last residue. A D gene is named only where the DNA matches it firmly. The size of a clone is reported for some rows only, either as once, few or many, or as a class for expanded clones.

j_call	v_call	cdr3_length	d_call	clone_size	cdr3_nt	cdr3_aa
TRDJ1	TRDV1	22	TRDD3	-	TGTGCTCTTGGGGAACGCCTTCCGTCGTTTTTGGGGGGATACGCGCGGGTAGGGAAACTCATCTTT	CALGERLPSFLGGYARVGKLIF
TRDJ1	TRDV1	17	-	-	TGTGCTCTTGGGGACTACTGGGCCCCAAAGGGGACCGATAAACTCATCTTT	CALGDYWAPKGTDKLIF
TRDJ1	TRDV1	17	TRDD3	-	TGTGCTCCCCCTGGTCTGGGGGATACTGAGGGTGCCGATAAACTCATCTTT	CAPPGLGDTEGADKLIF
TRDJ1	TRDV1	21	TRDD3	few	TGTGCTCTTGGGGAACTATCCTTCCCAACGTACTGGGGGATAGGGTCCGATAAACTCATCTTT	CALGELSFPTYWGIGSDKLIF
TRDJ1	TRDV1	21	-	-	TGTGCTCTTGGGGCAACTTACCAACTACGTACCGGGGTTTGGTACACCGATAAACTCATCTTT	CALGATYQLRTGVWYTDKLIF
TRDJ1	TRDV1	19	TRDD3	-	TGTGCTCTTGGGGAGGGGACTTCTGGGGCCTTCTGGGGGATACCCAAACTCATCTTT	CALGEGTSGAFWGIPKLIF
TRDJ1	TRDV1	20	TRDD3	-	TGTGCTCTTGGACTCTCCTCCAGATTCCCGTTACTGGGGGATCTCGGTAAACTCATCTTT	CALGLSSRFPLLGDLGKLIF
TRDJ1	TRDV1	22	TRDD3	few	TGTGCTCTTGGGGAGTCACTCCCAGGCAGCTTCTGGGGGACGAGGTCGGGCGATAAACTCATCTTT	CALGESLPGSFWGTRSGDKLIF
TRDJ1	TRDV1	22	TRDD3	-	TGTGCTCTTGGGGAACCTCTCGGCCTTCCCTCCTACTGGGGGATAACCCCCGATAAACTCATCTTT	CALGEPLGLPSYWGITPDKLIF
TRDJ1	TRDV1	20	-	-	TGTGCTCTTGGGGAACTCCTTACCATTGCTGGAATATTGTACACCGATAAACTCATCTTT	CALGELLTIAGILYTDKLIF
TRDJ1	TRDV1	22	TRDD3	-	TGTGCTCTTGGGGAACTAAAAAAGTTCCACAACGACTGGGGGATTTTGGCCGATAAACTCATCTTT	CALGELKKFHNDWGILADKLIF
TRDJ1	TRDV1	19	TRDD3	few	TGTGCTCTTGGGGAACTCTATCCTACGGGGGATACGTACACCGATAAACTCATCTTT	CALGELYPTGDTYTDKLIF
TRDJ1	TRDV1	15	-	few	TGTGCTCTTGGGGAACGAGCCCAACTCACCGATAAACTCATCTTT	CALGERAQLTDKLIF
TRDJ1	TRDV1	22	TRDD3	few	TGTGCTCTTGGGGAACGATCCGAATCAGCCTGGGGGACCAATCCCTACGTAGATAAACTCATCTTT	CALGERSESAWGTNPYVDKLIF
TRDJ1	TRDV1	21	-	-	TGTGCTCTTGGGGAAGAAGGACCCTACAATTTGATACGTGGGTGCGCCGATAAACTCATCTTT	CALGEEGPYNLIRGCADKLIF
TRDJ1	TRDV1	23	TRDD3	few	TGTGCTCTTGGGGAACTGGTACGGACGCCTACCCTGTACTGGGGGCTAATCACCGATAAACTCATCTTT	CALGELVRTPTLYWGLITDKLIF
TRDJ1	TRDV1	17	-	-	TGTGCTCTTGGGGAACTGAGACATGGGGATTTCACCGATAAACTCATCTTT	CALGELRHGDFTDKLIF
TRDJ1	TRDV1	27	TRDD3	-	TGTGCTCTTGGGGAAGTGTGGGATCCTACAAGTCTTGGAACTGGGGGACGTTCTCACCCGTACACCGATAAACTCACCTTT	CALGEVWDPTSLGTGGRSHPYTDKLTF
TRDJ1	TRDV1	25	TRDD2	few	TGTGCTCTTGGGGAACTAGGCCCAACTTCCTACCTGGGGAAGTCCCCATTACTGTACACCGATAAACTCATCTTT	CALGELGPTSYLGKSPLLYTDKLIF
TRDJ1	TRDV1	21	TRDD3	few	TGTGCTCTTGGGGAACTTCCCACAGGCGGAGGTACTGGGGGATACTCCGATAAACTCATCTTT	CALGELPTGGGTGGYSDKLIF
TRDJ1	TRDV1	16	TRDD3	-	TGTGCTCTTGGGGAACTCGGAGGGATACGCTTCGATAAACTCATCTTT	CALGELGGIRFDKLIF
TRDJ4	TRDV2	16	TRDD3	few	TGTGCCTGTGACACCGGTACTGGGGGGTACCCCAGACCCCTGATCTTT	CACDTGTGGYPRPLIF
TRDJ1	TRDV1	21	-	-	TGTGCTCTTGGGGAACTGCCCGCCTTCCTGCCCTTGGGGGCATACACCGATAAACTCATCTTT	CALGELPAFLPLGAYTDKLIF
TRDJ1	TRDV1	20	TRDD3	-	TGTGCTCTTGGGGAATTTTCGGTCCTGGGGGACTGTTCGTACACCGATAAACTCATCTTT	CALGEFSVLGDCSYTDKLIF
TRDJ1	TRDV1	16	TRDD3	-	TGTGCTCTTGGGGAAGTCTGGTGGGGGATACACGATAAACTCATCTTT	CALGEVWWGIHDKLIF